What follows are 27 T cell receptor beta chains derived from one specimen sequenced in a study of HIV-infected patients and healthy controls. Whole blood was used without fractionation, so all unsorted peripheral T cells were included. Reverse transcription used approximately 500 ng RNA and constant-region primers for alpha and beta. Alpha and beta chain libraries were made separately by chain-specific third strand synthesis with multiplexing indices. MiXCR, run by TCRdb on the 5' RACE reads, gives a single entry per CDR3 protein. The data show some 10,000 distinct CDR3 sequences, 8% seen once. What was sequenced was blood. The receptors derive from an adult in good health.

In its sample, this clonotype ranks as medium-sized. This rearrangement joins TRBV9 to TRBJ2-2; TRBD2 matches at 14 bases. J was trimmed by 4 bases and V by 0 bases; bases with no gene match: 5. Germline V gene data show CDR1 as SGDLS and CDR2 as YYNGEE. The CDR3 has 18 amino acids. DNA of the CDR3: TGTGCCAGCAGCGTAGTAGGAGGACTAGCGGGAGGCACCGGGGAGCTGTTTTTT. Translation: CASSVVGGLAGGTGELFF.

In this sample, this clonotype turned up many times. The CDR3 sequence: CASSRDTANYGYTF. The CDR3 DNA reads TGTGCCAGCAGCCGGGATACGGCTAACTATGGCTACACCTTC. J is TRBJ1-2 and V is TRBV11-2; D uncertain. With 5 bases removed from V and 0 bases from J, the gap between germline ends came to 10 bases. CDR3 length equals 14 residues. Germline assignment: CDR1 SGHAT and CDR2 FQNNGV.

For this clonotype: This may arise from a read error, as a much more abundant clone is one base away. The V and J genes are TRBV6-5 and TRBJ1-1; possible D gene TRBD1, 6 bases. V was pared by 2 bases and J by 11 bases, with 15 bases between. Germline CDR1 MNHEY, CDR2 SVGAGI. This CDR3 region has 13 residues. In DNA form, the CDR3 reads TGTGCCAGCAGTTACCGGGGGGGCGGGAGCGCTTTCTTT. Translating gives CASSYRGGGSAFF.

Relative to its sample, this clonotype is medium-sized. This chain connects TRBV6-5 to TRBJ2-2; a possible D gene is TRBD2 (6 bases). V was cut by 0 bases and J by 1 base, with 12 bases left in between. The germline CDR1 and CDR2 sequences are MNHEY and SVGAGI. This CDR3 region has 17 residues. Here the CDR3 reads CASSYSTWGENTGELFF. CDR3 nucleotides: TGTGCCAGCAGTTACTCGACGTGGGGGGAGAACACCGGGGAGCTGTTTTTT.

The chain employs TRBV3-1 and TRBJ2-2; D uncertain. The germline V and J ends were trimmed by 2 bases and 7 bases, with 23 bases remaining between them. The length of the CDR3 is 18 residues. In germline, CDR1 is LGHDT, CDR2 YNNKEL (reference sequence). CDR3 amino acids: CASSQLVTPAKYHGELFF. The DNA of the CDR3 is TGTGCCAGCAGCCAACTAGTTACCCCTGCTAAATATCACGGGGAGCTGTTTTTT. The full variable domain, its missing parts supplied by reference TRBV3-1 and TRBJ2-2, is DTAVSQTPKYLVTQMGNDKSIKCEQNLGHDTMYWYKQDSKKFLKIMFSYNNKELIINETVPNRFSPKSPDKAHLNLHINSLELGDSAVYFCASSQLVTPAKYHGELFFGEGSRLTVL.

This clonotype qualifies as medium-sized (0.01 to 0.1%). The rearrangement uses TRBV6-6 and TRBJ2-5; 10 nucleotides line up with TRBD1. This CDR3 is built from 16 residues. Germline V gene sequence: CDR1 MNHNY, CDR2 SVGAGI (reference sequence). Trimming at V came to 4 bases and at J to 1 base, leaving 6 bases not matched to a gene. The CDR3 DNA reads TGTGCCAGCAGTTCCCGGGACAGGGGCCCCCAAGAGACCCAGTACTTC. Protein: CASSSRDRGPQETQYF.

This clonotype showed up many times. The chain has TRBV4-1 and TRBJ2-3; perhaps D is TRBD1 or TRBD2 (5 bases each). CDR1 and CDR2 from the germline V gene are MGHRA and YSYEKL. Between the trimmed V and J ends, which lost 0 bases and 7 bases, there was a span of 11 bases. The CDR3 contains 14 residues. The CDR3 loop reads CASSQEIGTNTQYF. CDR3 DNA: TGCGCCAGCAGCCAAGAGATCGGGACCAATACGCAGTATTTT.

CDR3: CASSHGTDANLAKNIQYF. The CDR3 DNA follows: TGCGCCAGCAGCCACGGGACAGACGCCAATCTAGCCAAAAACATTCAGTACTTC. The chain links TRBV5-1 to TRBJ2-4; 7 bases fit TRBD1. The germline gives CDR1 SGHRS, CDR2 YFSETQ. The CDR3 consists of 18 residues. Trimming removed 4 bases from V and 0 bases from J; junction bases left unmatched: 13. Full variable domain (missing parts from reference TRBV5-1 and TRBJ2-4): KAGVTQTPRYLIKTRGQQVTLSCSPISGHRSVSWYQQTPGQGLQFLFEYFSETQRNKGNFPGRFSGRQFSNSRSEMNVSTLELGDSALYLCASSHGTDANLAKNIQYFGAGTRLSVL.

This clonotype came up many times. V and J are TRBV5-5 and TRBJ1-2; TRBD1 matches 9 bases. The CDR3 extends over 15 amino acids. Germline CDR1 SGHKS, CDR2 YYEKEE (reference sequence). V trimming: 3 bases; J trimming: 4 bases; junction bases outside the gene matches: 7. The CDR3 sequence is CASSSTGGVPYGYTF. CDR3 nucleotide sequence: TGTGCCAGCAGCTCGACAGGGGGTGTACCCTATGGCTACACCTTC.

This clonotype was seen a single time. This sequence joins TRBV20-1 and TRBJ2-3; 11 nucleotides align to TRBD2. The CDR3 extends over 16 amino acids. Unmatched junction bases numbered 6, after V lost 2 bases and J lost 2 bases. Germline V gene sequence: CDR1 DFQATT, CDR2 SNEGSKA (reference sequence). The CDR3 DNA reads TGCAGTGCTAGAAGGCCTAGCGGGGGGACCACAGATACGCAGTATTTT. Translating it yields CSARRPSGGTTDTQYF.

Within the sample, this clonotype is medium-sized (0.01 to 0.1%). This rearrangement joins TRBV19 to TRBJ1-2; D unresolved. The CDR3 runs 13 residues. Deletions cut 8 bases from V and 5 bases from J, with 15 bases between. Per the germline V gene, CDR1 is LNHDA and CDR2 is SQIVND (reference sequence). CDR3 residues: CASDQDGRYGYTF. The CDR3 DNA follows: TGTGCCAGTGATCAAGACGGAAGATATGGCTACACCTTC.

This clonotype was recorded at least ten times. This chain connects TRBV5-5 to TRBJ1-1; no definite D call. Germline values: CDR1 SGHKS, CDR2 YYEKEE (reference sequence). The ends were cut back, 1 base at V and 1 base at J, with 8 bases in the middle. This CDR3 spans 14 amino acids. The CDR3: CASSLPAGNTEAFF. Written as DNA, the CDR3 is TGTGCCAGCAGCTTGCCCGCAGGGAACACTGAAGCTTTCTTT. The variable domain in full, with the rest retrieved from reference TRBV5-5 and TRBJ1-1, is DAGVTQSPTHLIKTRGQQVTLRCSPISGHKSVSWYQQVLGQGPQFIFQYYEKEERGRGNFPDRFSARQFPNYSSELNVNALLLGDSALYLCASSLPAGNTEAFFGQGTRLTVV.

In its sample, this clonotype was seen a few times. V is TRBV6-1 and J is TRBJ2-1, with D maybe TRBD1 (6 bases). This CDR3 contains 16 residues. Germline V lookup: CDR1 MNHNS, CDR2 SASEGT. V was clipped by 4 bases and J by 4 bases, with 17 bases between them. The CDR3 nucleotides are TGTGCCAGCAGTGTGATCGGGACAAGACGGTACAATGAGCAGTTCTTC. It is translated as CASSVIGTRRYNEQFF.

This clonotype was recorded at least ten times. This chain connects TRBV24-1 to TRBJ1-4, with no clear D. CDR1 is KGHDR and CDR2 is SFDVKD in the germline V gene. Trimming removed 7 bases at V and 0 bases at J, with 5 bases between. The CDR3 consists of 13 residues. The CDR3 sequence is CATSGATNEKLFF. The CDR3 region has the DNA TGTGCCACCAGCGGAGCAACTAATGAAAAACTGTTTTTT.

By frequency in the sample, this clonotype is medium-sized (0.01 to 0.1%). The genes are TRBV6-1 and TRBJ2-1; 8 bases line up with TRBD2. V dropped 3 bases and J dropped 4; count of bases not matched to a gene: 11. Germline V lookup: CDR1 MNHNS, CDR2 SASEGT. The CDR3 consists of 17 residues. This chain's CDR3 is CASSDPSGGGLYNEQFF. Written as DNA, the CDR3 is TGTGCCAGCAGTGACCCGAGCGGGGGCGGCCTATACAATGAGCAGTTCTTC.

By proportion, this clonotype is medium-sized. The rearrangement uses TRBV6-2 or TRBV6-3 and TRBJ1-1; TRBD1 agrees at 11 bases. The CDR3 contains 15 residues. Germline V lookup: CDR1 MNHEY, CDR2 SVGEGT. J lost 4 bases, V lost 4 bases, and 5 bases had no gene match. The CDR3 region has the DNA TGTGCCAGCAGTTTTTCGGGGACAGGGGGCACTGAAGCTTTCTTT. Translating it yields CASSFSGTGGTEAFF.

This clonotype was seen repeatedly, ten times or more. The chain couples TRBV18 to TRBJ1-5; 9 positions match TRBD1. The CDR3 consists of 14 residues. Germline V CDR1 and CDR2: KGHSH, LQKENI. V trimming: 2 bases; J trimming: 6 bases; junction bases outside the gene matches: 2. CDR3 sequence (DNA): TGTGCCAGCTCACCAGGGACAGGGTTTCAGCCCCAGCATTTT. Translation gives CASSPGTGFQPQHF.

By share, this clonotype counts as medium-sized. The CDR3 loop reads CSAIKGQRRNSPLHF. CDR3 coding DNA: TGCAGTGCCATCAAGGGGCAAAGGCGGAATTCACCCCTCCACTTT. V usage is TRBV20-1 and J usage is TRBJ1-6; D may be TRBD1 (5 bases). Trimming shortened V by 6 bases and J by 7 bases, and 19 bases separated the two germline ends. CDR1 is DFQATT, CDR2 SNEGSKA, per germline (reference sequence). The CDR3 has 15 amino acids.

Judged by abundance, this clonotype is medium-sized. The chain has TRBV5-1 and TRBJ1-2; D possibly corresponds to TRBD1 (6 bases). Germline loops: CDR1 SGHRS, CDR2 YFSETQ. The CDR3 runs 14 residues. The V and J ends lost 0 bases and 4 bases respectively, with 10 bases between them. The CDR3 sequence is CASSLAGDIYGYTF. The CDR3 coding sequence is TGCGCCAGCAGCTTGGCCGGGGACATCTATGGCTACACCTTC.

About this clonotype itself: This may be a read error, as it is one base from a much larger clone. The V and J genes are TRBV6-1 and TRBJ2-2; D is perhaps TRBD2 (6 bases). Germline values: CDR1 MNHNS, CDR2 SASEGT. The CDR3 length is 13 residues. The CDR3 region has the DNA TGTGCCAGCAGTGAACGTGGGACCGGGGGGCTGTTTTTT. It encodes CASSERGTGGLFF.

Within the sample, this clonotype is medium-sized. This rearrangement joins TRBV27 to TRBJ2-5, with D uncertain. Trimming pared 6 bases from V and 2 bases from J, leaving 16 bases between. This CDR3 is built from 15 residues. Germline assignment: CDR1 MNHEY and CDR2 SMNVEV (reference sequence). The CDR3 loop is CASSPTPYGQETQYF. The CDR3 DNA reads as TGTGCCAGCAGCCCCACACCGTACGGTCAAGAGACCCAGTACTTC.

Ten or more counts support this clonotype. The V and J genes are TRBV3-1 and TRBJ2-5, with D perhaps given as TRBD1 or TRBD2 (6 bases each). The germline gives CDR1 LGHDT, CDR2 YNNKEL (reference sequence). V gave up 0 bases and J gave up 0 bases, with 17 bases separating them. The CDR3 consists of 18 residues. The CDR3 DNA reads as TGTGCCAGCAGCCAAGAAGGGGGGCCTATCCACAACCAAGAGACCCAGTACTTC. It is translated as CASSQEGGPIHNQETQYF.

This clonotype was observed many times. This chain connects TRBV29-1 to TRBJ2-7, with 10 nucleotides matching TRBD1. V gave up 2 bases and J gave up 3 bases; unmatched junction bases: 1. The CDR3 consists of 13 residues. Germline V lookup: CDR1 SQVTM, CDR2 ANQGSEA. The CDR3 is CSVERTGGYEQYF. CDR3 bases: TGCAGCGTTGAACGGACAGGGGGCTACGAGCAGTACTTC.

This chain joins TRBV7-2 and TRBJ2-2; D is undetermined. Trimming pared 5 bases from V and 5 bases from J, leaving 18 bases between. Germline values: CDR1 SGHTA, CDR2 FQGNSA. CDR3 length: 16 amino acids. The CDR3: CASSQNYFLRTGELFF. In nucleotides, the CDR3 is TGTGCCAGCAGCCAAAACTACTTCCTGAGGACCGGGGAGCTGTTTTTT.

This clonotype qualifies as medium-sized. This chain joins TRBV2 and TRBJ1-1; no definite D call. CDR1 and CDR2 (germline): SNHLY, FYNNEI. V dropped 2 bases and J dropped 11 bases, with 12 bases sitting between them. The CDR3 is made up of 12 amino acids. Written as DNA, the CDR3 is TGTGCCAGCAGTGAATCCCAAGGGTTGGCTTTCTTT. Translated, it gives CASSESQGLAFF. Variable domain in full (rest from reference TRBV2 and TRBJ1-1): EPEVTQTPSHQVTQMGQEVILRCVPISNHLYFYWYRQILGQKVEFLVSFYNNEISEKSEIFDDQFSVERPDGSNFTLKIRSTKLEDSAMYFCASSESQGLAFFGQGTRLTVV.

This clonotype is judged medium-sized. This sequence joins TRBV6-6 and TRBJ2-5; D remains ambiguous. CDR3 length: 10 residues. Germline assignment: CDR1 MNHNY and CDR2 SVGAGI (reference sequence). With 5 bases removed from V and 5 bases from J, the gap between germline ends came to 3 bases. The CDR3 DNA reads as TGTGCCAGCAGTGACGAGACCCAGTACTTC. Translated, it gives CASSDETQYF.

This clonotype is categorized as medium-sized. The chain joins TRBV5-6 to TRBJ2-5, with TRBD2 as a possible D gene (6 bases). The CDR3 runs 14 residues. V was pared by 0 bases and J by 3 bases, with 9 bases between. Germline loops: CDR1 SGHDT, CDR2 YYEEEE. CDR3 residues: CASSLVGLEETQYF. The CDR3 DNA sequence: TGTGCCAGCAGCTTGGTGGGACTTGAAGAGACCCAGTACTTC.